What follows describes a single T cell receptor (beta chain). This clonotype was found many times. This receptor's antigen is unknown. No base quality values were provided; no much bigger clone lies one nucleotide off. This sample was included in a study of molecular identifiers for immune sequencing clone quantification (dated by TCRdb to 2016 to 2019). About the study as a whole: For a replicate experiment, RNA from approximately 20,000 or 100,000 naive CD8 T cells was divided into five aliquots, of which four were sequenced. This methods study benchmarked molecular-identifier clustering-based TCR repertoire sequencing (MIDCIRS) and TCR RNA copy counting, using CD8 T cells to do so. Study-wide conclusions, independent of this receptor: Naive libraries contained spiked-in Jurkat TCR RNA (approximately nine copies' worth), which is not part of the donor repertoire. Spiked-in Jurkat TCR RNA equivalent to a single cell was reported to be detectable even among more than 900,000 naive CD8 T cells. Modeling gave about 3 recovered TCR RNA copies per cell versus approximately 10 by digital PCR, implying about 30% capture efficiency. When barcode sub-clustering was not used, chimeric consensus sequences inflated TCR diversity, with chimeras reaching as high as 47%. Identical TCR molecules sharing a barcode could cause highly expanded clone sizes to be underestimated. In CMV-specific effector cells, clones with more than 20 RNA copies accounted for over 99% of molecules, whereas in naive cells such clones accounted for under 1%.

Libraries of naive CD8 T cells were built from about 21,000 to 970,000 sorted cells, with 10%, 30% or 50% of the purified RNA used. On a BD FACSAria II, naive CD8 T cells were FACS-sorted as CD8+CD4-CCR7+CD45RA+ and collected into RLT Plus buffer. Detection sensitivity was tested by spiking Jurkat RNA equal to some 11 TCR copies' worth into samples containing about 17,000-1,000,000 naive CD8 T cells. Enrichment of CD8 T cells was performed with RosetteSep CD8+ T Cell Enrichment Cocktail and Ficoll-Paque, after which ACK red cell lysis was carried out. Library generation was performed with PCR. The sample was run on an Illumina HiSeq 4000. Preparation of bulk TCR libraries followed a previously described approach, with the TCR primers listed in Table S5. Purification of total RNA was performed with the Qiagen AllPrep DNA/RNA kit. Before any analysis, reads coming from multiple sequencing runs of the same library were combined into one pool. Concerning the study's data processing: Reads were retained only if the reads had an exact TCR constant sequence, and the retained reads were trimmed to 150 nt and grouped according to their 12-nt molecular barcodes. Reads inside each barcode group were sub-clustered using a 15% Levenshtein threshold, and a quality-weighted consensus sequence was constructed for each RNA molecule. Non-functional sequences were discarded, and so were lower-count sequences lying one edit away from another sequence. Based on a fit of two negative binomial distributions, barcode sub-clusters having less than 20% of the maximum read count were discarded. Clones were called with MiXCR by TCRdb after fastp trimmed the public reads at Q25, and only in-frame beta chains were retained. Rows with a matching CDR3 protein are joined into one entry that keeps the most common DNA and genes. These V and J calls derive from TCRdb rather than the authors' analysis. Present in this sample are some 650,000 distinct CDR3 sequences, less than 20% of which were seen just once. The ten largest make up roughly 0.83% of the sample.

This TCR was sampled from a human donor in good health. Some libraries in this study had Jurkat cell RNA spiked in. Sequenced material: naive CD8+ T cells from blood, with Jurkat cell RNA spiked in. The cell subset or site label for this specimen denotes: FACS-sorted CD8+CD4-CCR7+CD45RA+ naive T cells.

The CDR3 sequence is CASTTLAGGLTDTQYF. The DNA sequence follows: TGTGCCAGCACTACACTAGCGGGGGGACTCACAGATACGCAGTATTTT. The chain employs TRBV6-5 and TRBJ2-3; TRBD2 lines up with 12 middle nucleotides. V is cut back by 7 bases and J by 2 bases, with 7 bases in the junction unmatched. According to the germline V gene, CDR1 reads MNHEY and CDR2 reads SVGAGI. The CDR3 holds 16 amino acids from the cysteine to the phenylalanine. Of all the DNA, just the CDR3 is kept, 48 bases in frame from base 1.